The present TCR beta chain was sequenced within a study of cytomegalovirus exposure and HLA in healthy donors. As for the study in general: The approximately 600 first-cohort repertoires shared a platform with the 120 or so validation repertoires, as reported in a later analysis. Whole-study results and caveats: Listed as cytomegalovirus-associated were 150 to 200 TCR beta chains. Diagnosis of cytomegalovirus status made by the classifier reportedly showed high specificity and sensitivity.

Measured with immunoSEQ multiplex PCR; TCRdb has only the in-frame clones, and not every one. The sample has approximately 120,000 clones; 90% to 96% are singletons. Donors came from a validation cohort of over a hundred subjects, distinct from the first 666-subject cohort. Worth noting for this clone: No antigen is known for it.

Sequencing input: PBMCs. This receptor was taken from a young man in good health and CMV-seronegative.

For the CDR3, the DNA is TGTGCCAGCAGGAGACTAGCGGGACACGAGCAGTACTTC. The encoded protein is CASRRLAGHEQYF. The chain combines TRBV11-2 with TRBJ2-7; TRBD2 matches at 11 bases. The CDR3 contains 13 residues. V lost 6 bases and J lost 5; bases outside the gene matches: 3. Germline V lookup: CDR1 SGHAT, CDR2 FQNNGV.